This TCR beta chain emerged from a study of blood T cell repertoires in COVID-19. Method: immunoSEQ multiplex PCR; TCRdb's copy keeps in-frame clones and lacks some. The sample carries 400,000 or so clones, 85% to 90% recorded once. There are a few counts of this clone. CDR1 SGHNT and CDR2 YENEEA come from the germline V gene. The CDR3 length is 20 residues. After removal of 5 bases from V and 3 bases from J, the junction contained 25 bases not matched to a gene. The sequence came from a man between 18 and 35 years old with COVID-19, enrolled during active disease. The gene calls are TRBV11-3 and TRBJ2-7; 7 bases are shared with TRBD2. The specimen sequenced was peripheral blood. This CDR3 reads CASSAGRMFAGESLSYEQYF. The CDR3 bases are TGTGCCAGCAGCGCCGGTCGGATGTTCGCGGGAGAGTCCTTAAGCTACGAGCAGTACTTC.